The entry that follows covers one TCR beta chain sequence. CDR1 SGHRS and CDR2 YFSETQ come from the germline V gene. The CDR3 is 16 amino acids. Trimming removed 4 bases from V and 6 bases from J; junction bases left unmatched: 10. MiXCR, applied by TCRdb to the RT-PCR reads, yields one record per CDR3 protein. Altogether fewer than 800,000 distinct CDR3 sequences are present, approximately 15% being singletons, with the ten largest covering 3.6%. The clonotype was recovered from a female donor in good health, serving as a healthy control. The chain has TRBV5-1 and TRBJ2-1, with TRBD2 matching over 10 bases. Sequenced material: memory CD4+ T cells from blood. The CDR3 sequence is CASSLTAGGPINEQFF. The CDR3, as DNA: TGCGCCAGCAGCCTTACAGCGGGAGGGCCAATCAATGAGCAGTTCTTC.